This T cell receptor beta chain derives from a study of blood T cell repertoires in COVID-19. The wider study: Acute and convalescent COVID-19 specimens originated in the United States, Italy and Spain. The cDNA or gDNA used as material had been derived from T cells, B-cell-depleted T cells, or PBMCs.

Authors' data handling: Researchers report that nucleated cell counts were estimated from reference gene primer amplification. TCRdb's copy holds only in-frame clones and misses some; the assay was immunoSEQ multiplex PCR. That table furnishes V, J and clone size, whereas the DNA furnished D and trimming. The profile shows approximately 670,000 clones, 90% of them singletons. In germline, CDR1 is SGHRS, CDR2 YFSETQ. This CDR3 has 13 amino acids. V lost 6 bases, J lost 6 bases, and 8 bases stayed unmatched. The rearrangement uses TRBV5-1 and TRBJ1-2; TRBD1 agrees at 7 bases. The TCR sequence derives from a young woman with acute or convalescent COVID-19. The sample consisted of peripheral blood. CDR3 coding DNA: TGCGCCAGCACCCCGAACACAGGGGATGGCTACACCTTC. Translation gives CASTPNTGDGYTF.